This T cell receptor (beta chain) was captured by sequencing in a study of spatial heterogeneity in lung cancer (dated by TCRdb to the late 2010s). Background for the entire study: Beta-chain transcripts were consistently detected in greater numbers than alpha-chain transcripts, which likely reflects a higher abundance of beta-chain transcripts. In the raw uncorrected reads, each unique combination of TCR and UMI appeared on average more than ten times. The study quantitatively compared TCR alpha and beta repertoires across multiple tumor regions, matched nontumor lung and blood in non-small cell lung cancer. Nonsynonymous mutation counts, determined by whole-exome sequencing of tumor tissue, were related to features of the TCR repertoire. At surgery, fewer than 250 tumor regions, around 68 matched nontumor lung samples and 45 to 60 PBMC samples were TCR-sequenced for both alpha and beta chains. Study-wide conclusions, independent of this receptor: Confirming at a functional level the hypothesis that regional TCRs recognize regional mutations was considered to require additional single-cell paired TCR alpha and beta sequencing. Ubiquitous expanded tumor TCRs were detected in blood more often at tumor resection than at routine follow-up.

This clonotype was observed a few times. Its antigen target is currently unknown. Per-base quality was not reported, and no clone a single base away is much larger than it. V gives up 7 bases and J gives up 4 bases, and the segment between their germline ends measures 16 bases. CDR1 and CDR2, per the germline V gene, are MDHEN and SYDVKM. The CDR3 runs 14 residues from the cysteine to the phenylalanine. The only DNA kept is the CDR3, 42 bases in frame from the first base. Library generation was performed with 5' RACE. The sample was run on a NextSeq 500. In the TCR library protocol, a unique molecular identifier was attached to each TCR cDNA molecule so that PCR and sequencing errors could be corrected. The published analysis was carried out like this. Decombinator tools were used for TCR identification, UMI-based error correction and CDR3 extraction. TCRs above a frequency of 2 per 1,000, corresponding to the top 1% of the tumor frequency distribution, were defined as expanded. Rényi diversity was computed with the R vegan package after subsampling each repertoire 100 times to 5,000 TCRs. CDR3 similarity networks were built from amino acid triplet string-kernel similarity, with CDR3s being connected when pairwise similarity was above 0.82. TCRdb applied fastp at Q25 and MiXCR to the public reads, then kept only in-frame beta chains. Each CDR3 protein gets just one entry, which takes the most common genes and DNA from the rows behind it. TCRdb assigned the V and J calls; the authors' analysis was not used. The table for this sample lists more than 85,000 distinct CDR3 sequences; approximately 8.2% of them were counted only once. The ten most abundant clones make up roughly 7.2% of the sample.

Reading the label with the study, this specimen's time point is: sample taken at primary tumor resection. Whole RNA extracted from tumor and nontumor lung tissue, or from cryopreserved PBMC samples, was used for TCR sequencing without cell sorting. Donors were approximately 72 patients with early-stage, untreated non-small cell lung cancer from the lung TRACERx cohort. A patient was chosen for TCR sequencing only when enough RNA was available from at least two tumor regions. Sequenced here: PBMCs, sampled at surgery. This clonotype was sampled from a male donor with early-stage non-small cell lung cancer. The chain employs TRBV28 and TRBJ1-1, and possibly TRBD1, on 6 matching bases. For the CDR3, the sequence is CASIGGAGATEAFF. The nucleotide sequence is TGTGCCAGCATTGGGGGGGCTGGGGCCACTGAAGCTTTCTTT.